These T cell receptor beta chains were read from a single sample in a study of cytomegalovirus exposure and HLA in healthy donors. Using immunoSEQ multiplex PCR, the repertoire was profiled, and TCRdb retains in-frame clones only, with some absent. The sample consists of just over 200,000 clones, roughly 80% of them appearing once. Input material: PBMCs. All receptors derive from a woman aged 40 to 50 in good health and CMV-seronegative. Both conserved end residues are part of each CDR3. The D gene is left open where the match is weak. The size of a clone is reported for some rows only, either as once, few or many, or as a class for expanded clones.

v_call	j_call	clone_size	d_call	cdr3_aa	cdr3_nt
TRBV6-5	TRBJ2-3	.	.	CASSYSAGSRDTQYF	TGTGCCAGCAGTTACTCGGCGGGAAGCAGGGATACGCAGTATTTT
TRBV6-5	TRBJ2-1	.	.	CASSYGRTVNNEQFF	TGTGCCAGCAGTTACGGACGGACAGTTAACAATGAGCAGTTCTTC
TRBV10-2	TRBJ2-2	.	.	CATHAGELFF	TGCGCCACCCACGCGGGGGAGCTGTTTTTT
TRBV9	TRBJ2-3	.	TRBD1	CASSVDYLGTGGPTDTQYF	TGTGCCAGCAGCGTAGATTATTTAGGGACAGGGGGCCCCACAGATACGCAGTATTTT
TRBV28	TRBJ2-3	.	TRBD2	CASSSSGTNTDTQYF	TGTGCCAGCAGTTCTTCCGGGACTAACACAGATACGCAGTATTTT
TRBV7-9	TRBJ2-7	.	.	CASSLVRDEQYF	TGTGCCAGCAGCTTAGTCCGGGACGAGCAGTACTTC
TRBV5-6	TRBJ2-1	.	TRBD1	CASSPGQVPRREQFF	TGTGCCAGCAGCCCAGGACAGGTCCCCAGAAGGGAGCAGTTCTTC
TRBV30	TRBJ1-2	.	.	CAWSWTVSDYRGYTF	TGTGCCTGGAGCTGGACAGTTTCCGATTACCGTGGCTACACCTTC
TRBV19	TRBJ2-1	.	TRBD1	CASSPDRGDNEQFF	TGTGCCAGTAGTCCCGACAGGGGAGACAATGAGCAGTTCTTC
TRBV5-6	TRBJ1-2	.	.	CASTPVGANYGYTF	TGTGCCAGCACCCCTGTAGGGGCTAACTATGGCTACACCTTC
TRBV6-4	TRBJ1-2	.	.	CASSDGRGDGYTF	TGTGCCAGCAGTGACGGCAGGGGTGATGGCTACACCTTC
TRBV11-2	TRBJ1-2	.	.	CASSALGQPYGYTF	TGTGCCAGCTCCGCACTTGGACAGCCCTATGGCTACACCTTC
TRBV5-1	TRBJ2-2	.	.	CASSGAGAGELFF	TGCGCCAGCAGCGGCGCCGGGGCCGGGGAGCTGTTTTTT
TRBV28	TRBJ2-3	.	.	CASSSLEDTQYF	TGTGCCAGCAGTTCATTGGAGGATACGCAGTATTTT
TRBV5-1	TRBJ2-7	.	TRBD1	CASSFTGGAHEQYF	TGCGCCAGCAGCTTTACAGGGGGCGCCCACGAGCAGTACTTC
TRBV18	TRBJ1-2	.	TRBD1	CASSPTRDRGLGYGYTF	TGTGCCAGCTCACCCACCCGGGACAGGGGGCTAGGGTATGGCTACACCTTC
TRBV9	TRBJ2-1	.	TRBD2	CASTLGTSGISEQFF	TGTGCCAGCACCCTCGGGACTAGCGGGATTAGTGAGCAGTTCTTC
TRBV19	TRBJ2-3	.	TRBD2	CASSISGGPDTQYF	TGTGCCAGTAGTATTTCGGGAGGGCCCGATACGCAGTATTTT
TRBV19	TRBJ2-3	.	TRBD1	CASSITGGDTQYF	TGTGCCAGTAGTATTACAGGGGGAGATACGCAGTATTTT
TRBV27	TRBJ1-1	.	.	CASSYQVNTEAFF	TGTGCCAGCAGTTATCAGGTGAACACTGAAGCTTTCTTT
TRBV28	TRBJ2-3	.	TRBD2	CASSLPGLPPDTQYF	TGTGCCAGCAGTCTACCGGGACTACCCCCAGATACGCAGTATTTT
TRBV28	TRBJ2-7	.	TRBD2	CASAGVLAGGGYEQYF	TGTGCCAGCGCGGGCGTACTAGCGGGAGGCGGCTACGAGCAGTACTTC
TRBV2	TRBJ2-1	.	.	CASRDYFTQFF	TGTGCCAGCAGGGACTACTTTACGCAGTTCTTC
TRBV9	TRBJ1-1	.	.	CASSPVTGFTEAFF	TGTGCCAGCAGCCCCGTTACAGGTTTCACTGAAGCTTTCTTT
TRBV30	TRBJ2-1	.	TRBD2	CAWSVRTSGHNEQFF	TGTGCCTGGAGTGTAAGGACTAGCGGTCACAATGAGCAGTTCTTC
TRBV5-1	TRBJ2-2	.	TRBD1	CASGQAGGTGELFF	TGCGCCAGCGGGCAGGCAGGGGGCACCGGGGAGCTGTTTTTT
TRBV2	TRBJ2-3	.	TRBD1	CASGEGDRGRADTQYF	TGTGCCAGCGGTGAAGGGGACAGGGGGAGAGCAGATACGCAGTATTTT
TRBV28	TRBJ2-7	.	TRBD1	CASSSGQAWVYEQYF	TGTGCCAGCAGTTCCGGACAGGCTTGGGTTTACGAGCAGTACTTC
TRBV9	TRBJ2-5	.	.	CASSVGSGVTTQYF	TGTGCCAGCAGCGTAGGGTCAGGGGTGACCACCCAGTACTTC
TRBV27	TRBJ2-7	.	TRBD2	CASSWTSGAYEQYF	TGTGCCAGCAGTTGGACTAGCGGGGCATACGAGCAGTACTTC
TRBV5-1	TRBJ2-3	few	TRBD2	CASTLAGTSGNTRSTDTQYF	TGCGCCAGCACCCTTGCGGGGACTAGCGGGAACACACGAAGCACAGATACGCAGTATTTT
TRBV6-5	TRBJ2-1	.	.	CASSSPSGHYNEQFF	TGTGCCAGCAGTTCCCCGAGTGGACACTACAATGAGCAGTTCTTC
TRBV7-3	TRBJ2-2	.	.	CASSPLANTGELFF	TGTGCCAGCAGTCCCCTAGCGAACACCGGGGAGCTGTTTTTT
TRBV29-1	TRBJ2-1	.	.	CSVGSGGDNEQFF	TGCAGCGTTGGGTCAGGCGGGGACAATGAGCAGTTCTTC
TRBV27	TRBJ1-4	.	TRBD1	CASSSGQGRGEKLFF	TGTGCCAGCAGTTCCGGACAGGGGCGGGGTGAAAAACTGTTTTTT
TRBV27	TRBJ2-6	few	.	CASRSFFSGANVLTF	TGTGCCAGCAGGAGTTTCTTCTCTGGGGCCAACGTCCTGACTTTC
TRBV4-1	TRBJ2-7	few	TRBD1	CASSGTGGLKSSYEQYF	TGCGCCAGCTCCGGGACAGGGGGCCTAAAGAGCTCCTACGAGCAGTACTTC
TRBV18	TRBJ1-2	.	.	CASSPQGRTGYTF	TGTGCCAGCTCACCACAGGGGAGGACTGGCTACACCTTC
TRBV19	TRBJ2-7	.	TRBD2	CASSIGLAGPKNREQYF	TGTGCCAGTAGTATCGGGCTAGCGGGGCCTAAAAATCGAGAGCAGTACTTC